Each of the 23 T cell receptor beta chains below was sequenced from the same sample in a study of cytomegalovirus exposure and HLA in healthy donors. 13 Jbeta primers and 60 Vbeta primers were used for the PCR. Repertoires were generated with immunoSEQ multiplex PCR, while TCRdb's copy carries only in-frame clones and drops some. The sample includes some 150,000 clones, 79% of them seen just once. Source material: PBMCs. These TCRs come from a woman in her forties in good health and CMV-seropositive.

The CDR3: CASSEVRLSEAFF. CDR3 coding DNA: TGTGCCAGCAGTGAAGTCAGGCTAAGCGAAGCTTTCTTT. J is TRBJ1-1 and V is TRBV2; D remains ambiguous. Germline CDR1 is SNHLY and CDR2 is FYNNEI. This CDR3 spans 13 amino acids. Deletions cut 1 base from V and 8 bases from J, with 11 bases between.

This sequence joins TRBV5-6 and TRBJ1-1; 7 bases line up with TRBD1. Germline V gene data show CDR1 as SGHDT and CDR2 as YYEEEE. The V segment lost 3 bases and the J segment 5 bases; nucleotides outside the gene matches: 7. CDR3 length equals 14 residues. CDR3 nucleotides: TGTGCCAGCAGCTGGACAGGTCGCGAAACTGAAGCTTTCTTT. Translating it yields CASSWTGRETEAFF.

The gene calls are TRBV6-5 and TRBJ2-7, with 12 bases fitting TRBD1. The germline CDR1 and CDR2 sequences are MNHEY and SVGAGI. The ends lost 6 bases at V and 5 bases at J; junction bases unmatched: 5. This CDR3 contains 14 residues. The DNA for the CDR3 is TGTGCCAGCAGCACCGGGACAGGGGGCCACGAGCAGTACTTC. Translated, it gives CASSTGTGGHEQYF.

This clone was observed a handful of times. CDR3 in amino acids: CASTTMIDRVGEETQYF. CDR3 in DNA: TGCGCCAGCACGACAATGATAGACAGGGTTGGAGAAGAGACCCAGTACTTC. This rearrangement joins TRBV5-1 to TRBJ2-5; TRBD1 matches 7 bases. Germline CDR1 is SGHRS and CDR2 is YFSETQ. CDR3 length: 17 amino acids. The trim removed 6 bases at V and 3 bases at J, leaving 17 bases unmatched. Looking up the rest from reference TRBV5-1 and TRBJ2-5 gives the full variable domain: KAGVTQTPRYLIKTRGQQVTLSCSPISGHRSVSWYQQTPGQGLQFLFEYFSETQRNKGNFPGRFSGRQFSNSRSEMNVSTLELGDSALYLCASTTMIDRVGEETQYFGPGTRLLVL.

The chain recombines TRBV18 with TRBJ1-4; TRBD1 is a possible D gene (6 bases). The germline V and J ends were trimmed by 3 bases and 8 bases, with 16 bases remaining between them. The CDR3 runs to 15 residues. The V gene's germline CDR1 is KGHSH and CDR2 LQKENI. Here the CDR3 reads CASSPLQGVVEKLFF. CDR3 coding DNA: TGTGCCAGCTCACCTTTACAGGGAGTGGTAGAAAAACTGTTTTTT.

This chain joins TRBV6-6 and TRBJ1-2; the match to TRBD1 covers 10 bases. V lost 5 bases, J lost 4 bases, and 7 bases stayed unmatched. Germline CDR1 MNHNY, CDR2 SVGAGI (reference sequence). The CDR3 is made up of 15 amino acids. DNA of the CDR3: TGTGCCAGCAGTCCCCGGACAGGGGGATCCTATGGCTACACCTTC. It yields the protein CASSPRTGGSYGYTF.

The V call is TRBV18, the J call TRBJ1-1, with TRBD1 identical over 8 bases. There are 14 residues in the CDR3. J gave up 5 bases and V 3 bases, and 5 bases lay outside the gene matches. Per germline, CDR1 KGHSH and CDR2 LQKENI. Written as DNA, the CDR3 is TGTGCCAGCTCACCGGACAGGGATGGAACTGAAGCTTTCTTT. This sequence encodes CASSPDRDGTEAFF.

This rearrangement joins TRBV18 to TRBJ2-5; D may be TRBD1 (6 bases). The germline CDR1 and CDR2 sequences are KGHSH and LQKENI. This CDR3 region has 15 residues. V gave up 2 bases and J gave up 4 bases, with 14 bases separating them. CDR3 DNA sequence: TGTGCCAGCTCACCATTAACAGGGATGGGAGAGACCCAGTACTTC. Translation gives CASSPLTGMGETQYF.

The genes are TRBV27 and TRBJ2-1; 7 positions agree with TRBD2. V trimming: 8 bases; J trimming: 8 bases; junction bases outside the gene matches: 12. CDR3 size: 14 residues. In germline, CDR1 is MNHEY, CDR2 SMNVEV (reference sequence). As DNA, the CDR3 is TGTGCCAGCGGCCCCGGCCCCGCGGGGGATGAGCAGTTCTTC. Translating gives CASGPGPAGDEQFF.

The V call is TRBV19, the J call TRBJ1-5; D uncertain. CDR3 length: 13 residues. Trimming took off 3 bases at V and 2 bases at J, with 5 bases between the two ends. CDR1 and CDR2 (germline): LNHDA, SQIVND (reference sequence). The CDR3 DNA sequence: TGTGCCAGTAGTATCGCAGGCAATCAGCCCCAGCATTTT. It encodes CASSIAGNQPQHF.

The V and J genes are TRBV9 and TRBJ1-4; perhaps TRBD1 as D (5 bases). Germline CDR1 and CDR2: SGDLS and YYNGEE. The CDR3 is made up of 14 amino acids. V shed 6 bases and J shed 3 bases, with 12 bases lying between them. CDR3 DNA: TGTGCCAGCACCCCAGGGATATCTAATGAAAAACTGTTTTTT. Its translation: CASTPGISNEKLFF.

This chain connects TRBV4-2 to TRBJ1-1; no definite D call. Germline V CDR1 and CDR2: LGHNA, YNFKEQ. Trimming pared 3 bases from V and 1 base from J, leaving 6 bases between. The CDR3 length is 13 residues. In DNA, the CDR3 is TGTGCCAGCAGCCATCCAGGGAACACTGAAGCTTTCTTT. This translates into CASSHPGNTEAFF.

The V call is TRBV7-3, the J call TRBJ1-2; 8 nucleotides match TRBD1. Germline loops: CDR1 SGHTA, CDR2 FQGTGA. CDR3 length equals 19 residues. V was clipped by 8 bases and J by 6 bases; unmatched bases: 26. DNA for the CDR3: TGTGCCAGCCGAACCTGTCTGGGGGAGGACAGGGTTGTTCGGAATGGCTACACCTTC. Translation: CASRTCLGEDRVVRNGYTF. Full variable domain (outside the CDR3, taken from reference TRBV7-3 and TRBJ1-2): GAGVSQTPSNKVTEKGKYVELRCDPISGHTALYWYRQSLGQGPEFLIYFQGTGAADDSGLPNDRFFAVRPEGSVSTLKIQRTERGDSAVYLCASRTCLGEDRVVRNGYTFGSGTRLTVV.

The chain joins TRBV11-3 to TRBJ2-7; D possibly corresponds to TRBD1 (5 bases). CDR1 is SGHNT and CDR2 is YENEEA in the germline V gene. This CDR3 is 13 amino acids long. V lost 2 bases and J lost 1, with 6 bases in between. CDR3 nucleotides: TGTGCCAGCAGCTTACAGGGTTCCTACGAGCAGTACTTC. Its translation: CASSLQGSYEQYF.

The chain employs TRBV7-9 and TRBJ2-5; 9 bases line up with TRBD2. V gave up 4 bases and J gave up 2 bases; unmatched junction bases: 5. The length of the CDR3 is 15 residues. Germline V gene sequence: CDR1 SEHNR, CDR2 FQNEAQ (reference sequence). In nucleotides, the CDR3 is TGTGCCAGCAGCTCCCCCGGACTAGCGCAAGAGACCCAGTACTTC. Translation gives CASSSPGLAQETQYF.

This rearrangement joins TRBV7-9 to TRBJ1-4; D is uncertain. V lost 1 base and J 0 bases, leaving 6 bases between the germline ends. The length of the CDR3 is 15 residues. The germline CDR1 and CDR2 sequences are SEHNR and FQNEAQ (reference sequence). This chain's CDR3 is CASSLERATNEKLFF. The CDR3 nucleotides are TGTGCCAGCAGCTTAGAGAGAGCAACTAATGAAAAACTGTTTTTT.

CDR3 residues: CASSDSFKAGSTDTQYF. The CDR3, as DNA: TGTGCCAGCAGTGACTCGTTTAAAGCGGGATCCACAGATACGCAGTATTTT. The V call is TRBV6-4, the J call TRBJ2-3; 7 bases match TRBD2. Germline trimming cut 0 bases from V and 2 bases from J; bases unmatched to any gene: 8. CDR3 length: 17 residues. Germline CDR1 MRHNA, CDR2 SNTAGT.

J is TRBJ2-5 and V is TRBV15, with TRBD1 matching 7 bases. J was trimmed by 5 bases and V by 3 bases; bases with no gene match: 9. Germline CDR1 reads LNHNV; CDR2 reads YYDKDF (reference sequence). This CDR3 has 15 amino acids. Here the CDR3 reads CATSRTRQGGETQYF. CDR3 nucleotide sequence: TGTGCCACCAGCAGGACCCGACAGGGCGGCGAGACCCAGTACTTC.

The chain couples TRBV28 to TRBJ1-6; tentative D call: TRBD1 (5 bases). V lost 6 bases and J lost 14, with 17 bases in between. Germline CDR1 MDHEN, CDR2 SYDVKM. There are 13 residues in the CDR3. CDR3: CASSGGVSLALHF. The DNA for the CDR3 is TGTGCCAGCAGCGGAGGGGTATCTTTGGCCCTCCACTTT. The full variable domain, in which reference TRBV28 and TRBJ1-6 provide the parts outside the CDR3, is DVKVTQSSRYLVKRTGEKVFLECVQDMDHENMFWYRQDPGLGLRLIYFSYDVKMKEKGDIPEGYSVSREKKERFSLILESASTNQTSMYLCASSGGVSLALHFGNGTRLTVT.

The chain carries TRBV4-2 and TRBJ2-1; 8 nucleotides line up with TRBD2. The CDR3 runs 16 residues. With V trimmed by 0 bases and J by 4 bases, 5 bases remained unmatched. Germline CDR1 LGHNA, CDR2 YNFKEQ. CDR3 nucleotides: TGTGCCAGCAGCCAAGAAACCGGGGGGGTATACAATGAGCAGTTCTTC. Protein: CASSQETGGVYNEQFF.

CDR3 residues: CASRNGPGGYSNQPQHF. The DNA for the CDR3 is TGTGCCAGCAGGAATGGTCCGGGGGGTTATAGCAATCAGCCCCAGCATTTT. The chain joins TRBV2 to TRBJ1-5; the D gene is possibly TRBD1 (5 bases). Trimming stripped 6 bases from V and 0 bases from J, with 18 bases between. Looked up from germline, CDR1 is SNHLY and CDR2 is FYNNEI. The CDR3 runs to 17 residues.

The chain links TRBV7-2 to TRBJ2-5, with D possibly TRBD1 on 6 matching bases. Germline CDR1 reads SGHTA; CDR2 reads FQGNSA. The V and J ends lost 2 bases and 3 bases respectively, with 10 bases between them. The CDR3 sequence is 14 residues long. The CDR3 region has the DNA TGTGCCAGCAGCTTACTTACAGGGAAAGAGACCCAGTACTTC. Translated, it gives CASSLLTGKETQYF.

V and J are TRBV2 and TRBJ1-1; D is perhaps TRBD1 (6 bases). This CDR3 has 14 residues. V was clipped by 4 bases and J by 6 bases, with 15 bases between them. Germline lookup yields CDR1 SNHLY and CDR2 FYNNEI. DNA of the CDR3: TGTGCCAGCAGTGTATCCGCAGGGGATCCTGAAGCTTTCTTT. Amino acids: CASSVSAGDPEAFF.